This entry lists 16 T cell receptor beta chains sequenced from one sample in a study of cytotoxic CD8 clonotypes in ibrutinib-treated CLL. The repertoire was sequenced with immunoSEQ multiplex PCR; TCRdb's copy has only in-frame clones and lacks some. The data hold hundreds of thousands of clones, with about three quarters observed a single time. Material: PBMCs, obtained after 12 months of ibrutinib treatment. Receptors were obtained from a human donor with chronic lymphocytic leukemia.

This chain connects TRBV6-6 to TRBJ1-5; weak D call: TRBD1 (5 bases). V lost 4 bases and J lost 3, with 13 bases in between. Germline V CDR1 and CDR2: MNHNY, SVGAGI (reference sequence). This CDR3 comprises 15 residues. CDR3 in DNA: TGTGCCAGCAGTTCGAAACCGGGGCCCAATCAGCCCCAGCATTTT. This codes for CASSSKPGPNQPQHF.

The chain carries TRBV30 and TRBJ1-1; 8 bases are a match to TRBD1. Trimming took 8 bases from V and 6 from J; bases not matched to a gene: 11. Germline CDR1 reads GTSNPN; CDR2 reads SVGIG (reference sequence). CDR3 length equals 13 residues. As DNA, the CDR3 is TGTGCCGGCCTCCGACAGGGGATCGCTGAAGCTTTCTTT. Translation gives CAGLRQGIAEAFF.

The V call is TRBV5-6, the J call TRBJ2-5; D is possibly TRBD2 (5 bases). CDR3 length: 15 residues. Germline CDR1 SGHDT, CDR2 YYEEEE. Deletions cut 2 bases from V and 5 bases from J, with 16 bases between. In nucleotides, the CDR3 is TGTGCCAGCAGCTTATTGAGCGGACCTTGGGAGACCCAGTACTTC. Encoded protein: CASSLLSGPWETQYF.

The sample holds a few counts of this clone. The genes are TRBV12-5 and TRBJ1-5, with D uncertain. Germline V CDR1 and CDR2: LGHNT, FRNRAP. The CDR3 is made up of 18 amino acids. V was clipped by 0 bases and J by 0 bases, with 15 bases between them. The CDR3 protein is CASGLVREVYYSNQPQHF. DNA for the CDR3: TGTGCTAGTGGTTTGGTACGTGAGGTCTACTATAGCAATCAGCCCCAGCATTTT.

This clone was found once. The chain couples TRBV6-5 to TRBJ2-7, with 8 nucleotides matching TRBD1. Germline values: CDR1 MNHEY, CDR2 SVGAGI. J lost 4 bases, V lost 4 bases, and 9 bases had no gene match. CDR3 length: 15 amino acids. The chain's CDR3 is CASSLTGQGGYEQYF. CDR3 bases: TGTGCCAGCAGTTTAACCGGACAGGGTGGGTACGAGCAGTACTTC.

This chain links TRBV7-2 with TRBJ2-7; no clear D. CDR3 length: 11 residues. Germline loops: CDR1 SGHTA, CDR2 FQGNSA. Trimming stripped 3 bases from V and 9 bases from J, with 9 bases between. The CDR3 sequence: CASSLRGWQYF. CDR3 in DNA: TGTGCCAGCAGCTTGAGAGGTTGGCAGTACTTC.

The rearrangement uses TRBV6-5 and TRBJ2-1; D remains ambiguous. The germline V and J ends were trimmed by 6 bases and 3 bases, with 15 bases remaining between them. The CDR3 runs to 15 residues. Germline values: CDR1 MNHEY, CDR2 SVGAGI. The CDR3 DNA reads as TGTGCCAGCAGCCGTAGACACGTCGGCTACAATGAGCAGTTCTTC. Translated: CASSRRHVGYNEQFF.

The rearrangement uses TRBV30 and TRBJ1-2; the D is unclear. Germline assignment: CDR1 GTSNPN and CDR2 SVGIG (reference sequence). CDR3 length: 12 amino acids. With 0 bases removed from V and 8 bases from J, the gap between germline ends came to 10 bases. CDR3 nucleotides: TGTGCCTGGAGTGTGAGTTTTAACGGCTACACCTTC. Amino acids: CAWSVSFNGYTF.

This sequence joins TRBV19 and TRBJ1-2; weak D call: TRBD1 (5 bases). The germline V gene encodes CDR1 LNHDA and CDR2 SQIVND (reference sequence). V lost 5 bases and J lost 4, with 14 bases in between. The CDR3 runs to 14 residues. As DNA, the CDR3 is TGTGCCAGTAGTCGTGGCGACGGGACCTATGGCTACACCTTC. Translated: CASSRGDGTYGYTF.

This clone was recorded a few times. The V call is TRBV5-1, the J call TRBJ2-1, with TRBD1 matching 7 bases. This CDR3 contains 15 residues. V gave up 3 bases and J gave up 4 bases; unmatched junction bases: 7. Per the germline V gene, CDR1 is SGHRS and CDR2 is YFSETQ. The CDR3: CASSWGQQRYNEQFF. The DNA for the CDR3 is TGCGCCAGCAGCTGGGGACAGCAGCGTTACAATGAGCAGTTCTTC.

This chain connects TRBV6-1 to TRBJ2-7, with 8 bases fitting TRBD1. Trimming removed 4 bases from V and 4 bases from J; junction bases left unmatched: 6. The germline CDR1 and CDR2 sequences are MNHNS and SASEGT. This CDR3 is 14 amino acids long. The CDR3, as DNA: TGTGCCAGCAGTGGGAGACAGGGGAATTACGAGCAGTACTTC. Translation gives CASSGRQGNYEQYF.

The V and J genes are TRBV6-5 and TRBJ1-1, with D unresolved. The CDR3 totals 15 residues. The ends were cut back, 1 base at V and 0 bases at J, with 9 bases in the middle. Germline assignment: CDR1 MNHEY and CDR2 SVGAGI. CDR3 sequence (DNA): TGTGCCAGCAGTTACTATCGGACCCTGAACACTGAAGCTTTCTTT. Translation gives CASSYYRTLNTEAFF.

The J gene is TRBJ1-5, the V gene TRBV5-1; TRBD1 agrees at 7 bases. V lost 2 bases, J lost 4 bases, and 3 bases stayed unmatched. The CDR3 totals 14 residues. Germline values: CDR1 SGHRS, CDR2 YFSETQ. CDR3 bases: TGCGCCAGCAGCTTTGGACAGGATAATCAGCCCCAGCATTTT. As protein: CASSFGQDNQPQHF.

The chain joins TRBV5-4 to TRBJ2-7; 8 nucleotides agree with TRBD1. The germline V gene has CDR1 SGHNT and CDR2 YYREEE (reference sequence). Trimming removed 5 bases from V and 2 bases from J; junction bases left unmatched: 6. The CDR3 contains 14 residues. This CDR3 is CASSFTQGAYEQYF. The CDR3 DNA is TGTGCCAGCAGTTTTACACAGGGGGCCTACGAGCAGTACTTC.

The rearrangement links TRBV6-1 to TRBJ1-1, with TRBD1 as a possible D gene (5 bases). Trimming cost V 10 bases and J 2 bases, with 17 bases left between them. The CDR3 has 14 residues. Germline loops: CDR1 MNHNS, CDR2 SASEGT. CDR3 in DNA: TGTGCCACGAAATCCGCCGGGGGTAACACTGAAGCTTTCTTT. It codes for CATKSAGGNTEAFF.

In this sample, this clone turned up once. This CDR3 reads CAWSKGQGVDTEAFF. DNA of the CDR3: TGTGCCTGGAGTAAGGGACAGGGGGTTGACACTGAAGCTTTCTTT. The rearrangement joins TRBV30 to TRBJ1-1; 11 bases fit TRBD1. Per the germline V gene, CDR1 is GTSNPN and CDR2 is SVGIG (reference sequence). With 2 bases clipped from V and 3 bases from J, the junction kept 5 bases outside the gene matches. The CDR3 has 15 amino acids. The full variable domain, completed using reference TRBV30 and TRBJ1-1, is SQTIHQWPATLVQPVGSPLSLECTVEGTSNPNLYWYRQAAGRGLQLLFYSVGIGQISSEVPQNLSASRPQDRQFILSSKKLLLSDSGFYLCAWSKGQGVDTEAFFGQGTRLTVV.